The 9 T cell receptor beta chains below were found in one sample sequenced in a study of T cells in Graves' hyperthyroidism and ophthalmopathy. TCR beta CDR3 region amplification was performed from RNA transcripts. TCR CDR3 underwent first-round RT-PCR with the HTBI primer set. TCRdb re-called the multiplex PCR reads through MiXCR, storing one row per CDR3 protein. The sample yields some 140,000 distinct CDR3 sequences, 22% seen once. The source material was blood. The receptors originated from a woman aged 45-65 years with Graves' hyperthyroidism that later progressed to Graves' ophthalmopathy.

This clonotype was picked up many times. The chain's CDR3 is CASSLSGKRADTQYF. CDR3 sequence (DNA): TGCGCCAGCAGCTTGAGCGGGAAGAGGGCAGATACGCAGTATTTT. The chain employs TRBV5-1 and TRBJ2-3; TRBD2 matches at 7 bases. The CDR3 loop spans 15 amino acids. Germline V gene sequence: CDR1 SGHRS, CDR2 YFSETQ. V lost 1 base, J lost 4 bases, and 6 bases stayed unmatched.

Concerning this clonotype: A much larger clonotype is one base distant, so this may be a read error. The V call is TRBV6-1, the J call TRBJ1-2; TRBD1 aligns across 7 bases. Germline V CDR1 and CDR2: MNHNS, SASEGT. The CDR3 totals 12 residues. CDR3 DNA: TGTACCAGCAGCTCAGGGGGCTATGGCTACACCTTC. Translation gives CTSSSGGYGYTF.

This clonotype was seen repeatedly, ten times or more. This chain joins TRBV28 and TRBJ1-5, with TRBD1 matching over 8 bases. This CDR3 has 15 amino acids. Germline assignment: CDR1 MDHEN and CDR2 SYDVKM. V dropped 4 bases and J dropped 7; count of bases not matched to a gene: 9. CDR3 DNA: TGTGCCAGCAGTTCGTTTAAGACAGGGGAACAGCCCCAGCATTTT. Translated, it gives CASSSFKTGEQPQHF.

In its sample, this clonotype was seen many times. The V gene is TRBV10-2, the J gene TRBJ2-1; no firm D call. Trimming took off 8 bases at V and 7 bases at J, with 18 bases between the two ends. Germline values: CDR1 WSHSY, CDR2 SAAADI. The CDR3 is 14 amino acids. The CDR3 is CASFAEPPLNEQFF. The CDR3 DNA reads TGCGCCAGCTTCGCGGAACCCCCCCTTAATGAGCAGTTCTTC.

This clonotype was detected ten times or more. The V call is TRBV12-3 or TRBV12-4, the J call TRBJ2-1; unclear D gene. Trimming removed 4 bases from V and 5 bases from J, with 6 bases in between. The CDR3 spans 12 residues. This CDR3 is CASSSRNNEQFF. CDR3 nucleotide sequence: TGTGCCAGCAGTTCACGGAACAATGAGCAGTTCTTC.

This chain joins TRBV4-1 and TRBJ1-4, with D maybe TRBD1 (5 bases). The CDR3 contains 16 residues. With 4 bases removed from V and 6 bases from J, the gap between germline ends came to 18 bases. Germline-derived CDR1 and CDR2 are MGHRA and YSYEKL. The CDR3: CASSPEGGTVDEKLFF. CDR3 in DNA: TGCGCCAGCAGCCCCGAAGGCGGGACGGTGGATGAAAAACTGTTTTTT.

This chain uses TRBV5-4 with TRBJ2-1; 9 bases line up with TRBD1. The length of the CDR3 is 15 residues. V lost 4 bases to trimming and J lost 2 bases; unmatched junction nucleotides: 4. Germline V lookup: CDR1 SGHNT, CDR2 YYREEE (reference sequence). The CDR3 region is CASSTRQGAYNEQFF. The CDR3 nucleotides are TGTGCCAGCAGCACCCGACAGGGGGCCTACAATGAGCAGTTCTTC.

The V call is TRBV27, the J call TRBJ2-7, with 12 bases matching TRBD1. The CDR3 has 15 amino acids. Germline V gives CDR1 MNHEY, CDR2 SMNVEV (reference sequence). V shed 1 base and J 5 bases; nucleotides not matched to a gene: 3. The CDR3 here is CASSLWGQGADEQYF. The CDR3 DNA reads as TGTGCCAGCAGTTTATGGGGACAGGGGGCCGACGAGCAGTACTTC.

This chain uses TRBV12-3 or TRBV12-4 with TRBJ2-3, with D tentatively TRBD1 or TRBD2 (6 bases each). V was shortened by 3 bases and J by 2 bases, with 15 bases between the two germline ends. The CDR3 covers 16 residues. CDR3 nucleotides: TGTGCCAGCAGTTTCGGGGGCTACATGAACACAGATACGCAGTATTTT. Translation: CASSFGGYMNTDTQYF.